This entry features one TCR beta chain sequence. This sample is part of a study of blood T cell repertoires in COVID-19. The protocol was immunoSEQ multiplex PCR, while the TCRdb copy is restricted to in-frame clones and leaves out a portion. The sample includes 300,000 to 350,000 clones, around nine tenths of them seen just once. The CDR3 loop spans 19 amino acids. In germline, CDR1 is ENHRY, CDR2 SYGVKD. V shed 4 bases and J 4 bases; nucleotides not matched to a gene: 19. The rearrangement uses TRBV10-3 and TRBJ1-3, with 7 bases lining up with TRBD1. The receptor was isolated from a woman in her twenties or thirties who had been exposed to COVID-19. The sample consisted of PBMCs or T cells enriched from blood (not recorded which). In DNA, the CDR3 is TGTGCCATCAGTGGTCAACCTCCATCCAAGACAGGGTACGGAAACACCATATATTTT. Amino acids: CAISGQPPSKTGYGNTIYF.